The TCR beta chain under discussion was sequenced for a study of monozygotic twins with inflammatory bowel disease. Germline V gene sequence: CDR1 ENHRY, CDR2 SYGVKD. CDR3 size: 15 residues. No DNA is given; TCRdb re-called the 5' RACE reads and lists each CDR3 protein once. Its clone listing holds about 300,000 distinct CDR3 sequences. The chain is built from TRBV10-3 and TRBJ2-5; lacking DNA, the TRBD1 call made by TCRdb goes unchecked. The receptor's source is a human donor with ulcerative colitis or Crohn's disease, or a healthy co-twin of an affected twin (not recorded which). The specimen sequenced was blood. CDR3 protein: CAISEPGQGFETQYF.